The 18 T cell receptor beta chains below all came from one sample that was sequenced in a study of T cells after yellow fever vaccination. TCRdb recomputed calls from the 5' RACE reads with MiXCR, one row per CDR3 protein. The sample lists about 120,000 distinct CDR3 sequences; roughly 7.9% were seen once. Here the sequenced sample was CD4+ T cells sorted from PBMCs, taken about 41 days after the first yellow fever vaccination. The receptors here all came from a man aged 18-30 years who received the YFV17D yellow fever vaccine.

With respect to this clonotype: This could be a read error, since a much larger clone is one nucleotide away. This chain links TRBV24-1 with TRBJ2-3; 9 bases align to TRBD2. The ends lost 6 bases at V and 9 bases at J; junction bases unmatched: 9. The CDR3 is 14 residues long. Germline CDR1 is KGHDR and CDR2 is SFDVKD. CDR3 DNA: TGTGCCACCAGTCGTAGCGGGGGAGGTGAGACGCAGTATTTT. Its translation is CATSRSGGGETQYF.

This sequence joins TRBV6-5 and TRBJ2-2, with a weak D call TRBD1 (6 bases). Germline-derived CDR1 and CDR2 are MNHEY and SVGAGI. This CDR3 is 17 amino acids long. Trimming took 0 bases from V and 3 from J, leaving 14 bases between them. The CDR3 nucleotides read TGTGCCAGCAGTTACTCCCCCAGGGGTGACGACACCGGGGAGCTGTTTTTT. Its protein product is CASSYSPRGDDTGELFF.

This clonotype was observed at least ten times. This chain joins TRBV12-3 or TRBV12-4 and TRBJ2-1; 8 bases fit TRBD2. The junction had 10 bases not matched to a gene; V was cut back by 5 bases and J by 4 bases. CDR3 size: 16 residues. CDR3 bases: TGTGCCAGCAGTCCACCCGGTAGCGGGGCTTACAATGAGCAGTTCTTC. Translation: CASSPPGSGAYNEQFF.

Ten or more counts support this clonotype. J is TRBJ2-3 and V is TRBV12-3 or TRBV12-4, with D perhaps TRBD1 (6 bases). The CDR3 is 15 residues long. V was trimmed by 6 bases and J by 0 bases, leaving 13 bases between them. CDR3 amino acids: CASRRQADSTDTQYF. CDR3 nucleotide sequence: TGTGCCAGCAGGCGACAGGCTGACAGCACAGATACGCAGTATTTT.

At least ten counts were recorded for this clonotype. The chain couples TRBV5-5 to TRBJ2-2; no clear D gene. Trimming left V 4 bases short and J 2 bases short, with 12 bases between. Germline V gene sequence: CDR1 SGHKS, CDR2 YYEKEE (reference sequence). The CDR3 has 15 residues. CDR3 nucleotide sequence: TGTGCCAGCAGCCACAACCAGGCTAACACCGGGGAGCTGTTTTTT. Protein product: CASSHNQANTGELFF.

The chain joins TRBV5-4 to TRBJ2-5, with D tentatively TRBD1 (5 bases). V shed 0 bases and J shed 5 bases, with 14 bases lying between them. CDR3 length equals 15 residues. Germline-derived CDR1 and CDR2 are SGHNT and YYREEE (reference sequence). In DNA, the CDR3 is TGTGCCAGCAGCTTGGGGGCCGCACAGGCTGAGACCCAGTACTTC. This codes for CASSLGAAQAETQYF.

This clonotype was counted between two and nine times. This chain links TRBV5-4 with TRBJ2-6, with a weak D call TRBD2 (5 bases). Germline values: CDR1 SGHNT, CDR2 YYREEE (reference sequence). The V and J ends lost 1 base and 1 base respectively, with 6 bases between them. The CDR3 length is 15 residues. The CDR3: CASSLRESGANVLTF. The CDR3 nucleotides read TGTGCCAGCAGCTTGCGGGAATCTGGGGCCAACGTCCTGACTTTC.

This clonotype showed up many times. V and J are TRBV4-3 and TRBJ2-3; D might be TRBD2 (6 bases). Germline V gives CDR1 LGHNA, CDR2 YSLEER. The CDR3 has 16 amino acids. V lost 4 bases, J lost 4 bases, and 18 bases lay in between. Here the CDR3 DNA reads TGCGCCAGCAGCCTGGGGGGACGCAACAAAGCAGATACGCAGTATTTT. Protein sequence: CASSLGGRNKADTQYF.

In this sample, this clonotype turned up many times. The rearrangement joins TRBV18 to TRBJ2-5, with a tentative D call TRBD2 (6 bases). Germline CDR1 is KGHSH and CDR2 is LQKENI. This CDR3 has 14 amino acids. Trimming took off 6 bases at V and 5 bases at J, with 16 bases between the two ends. CDR3 region: CASSRQGGVETQYF. CDR3 sequence (DNA): TGTGCCAGCTCCCGCCAGGGAGGAGTTGAGACCCAGTACTTC.

This clonotype was detected ten times or more. The gene calls are TRBV7-2 and TRBJ2-1; 9 positions match TRBD2. The CDR3 is 15 amino acids. Trimming at V came to 5 bases and at J to 5 bases, leaving 7 bases not matched to a gene. Germline V gene sequence: CDR1 SGHTA, CDR2 FQGNSA. CDR3: CASSPQRGENNEQFF. CDR3 sequence (DNA): TGTGCCAGCAGCCCCCAGCGGGGGGAAAACAATGAGCAGTTCTTC.

Ten or more counts support this clonotype. V is TRBV11-3 and J is TRBJ2-1; D may be TRBD1 or TRBD2 (6 bases each). Germline CDR1 SGHNT, CDR2 YENEEA. The CDR3 totals 16 residues. V lost 1 base, J lost 10 bases, and 20 bases lay in between. The DNA of the CDR3 is TGTGCCAGCAGCTTAGGCGAGGGGGGTACGGGGAACGAGCAGTTCTTC. Protein: CASSLGEGGTGNEQFF.

In this sample, this clonotype turned up many times. The chain recombines TRBV10-3 with TRBJ2-1; D remains ambiguous. Germline loops: CDR1 ENHRY, CDR2 SYGVKD. This CDR3 comprises 17 residues. V lost 5 bases and J 0 bases, leaving 17 bases between the germline ends. Written as DNA, the CDR3 is TGTGCCATCAGTCGAACCCCCCGCGGCGGCTCCTACAATGAGCAGTTCTTC. Protein sequence: CAISRTPRGGSYNEQFF.

This clonotype was detected many times. The chain joins TRBV6-2 or TRBV6-3 to TRBJ1-4; tentatively, D is TRBD1 (6 bases). The CDR3 loop spans 13 amino acids. CDR1 is MNHEY and CDR2 is SVGEGT in the germline V gene. Trimming shortened V by 6 bases and J by 8 bases, and 13 bases separated the two germline ends. The CDR3 coding sequence is TGTGCCAGCAGGCTCTCCGGGACAGAAAAACTGTTTTTT. Its protein product is CASRLSGTEKLFF.

This clonotype was recorded at least ten times. This chain connects TRBV5-1 to TRBJ1-2, with 8 positions matching TRBD1. Trimming at V came to 0 bases and at J to 6 bases, leaving 1 base not matched to a gene. Germline V CDR1 and CDR2: SGHRS, YFSETQ. This CDR3 region has 13 residues. Here the CDR3 reads CASSLDRGDGYTF. The CDR3, as DNA: TGCGCCAGCAGCTTGGACAGGGGGGATGGCTACACCTTC. The variable domain in full, with the rest retrieved from reference TRBV5-1 and TRBJ1-2, is KAGVTQTPRYLIKTRGQQVTLSCSPISGHRSVSWYQQTPGQGLQFLFEYFSETQRNKGNFPGRFSGRQFSNSRSEMNVSTLELGDSALYLCASSLDRGDGYTFGSGTRLTVV.

This clonotype has ten or more counts. CDR3: CASTPGGGIPYEQYF. In nucleotides, the CDR3 is TGTGCCAGCACCCCCGGTGGGGGGATCCCCTACGAGCAGTACTTC. The rearrangement uses TRBV7-2 and TRBJ2-7; a possible D gene is TRBD2 (6 bases). CDR1 SGHTA and CDR2 FQGNSA come from the germline V gene. The germline V and J ends were trimmed by 7 bases and 2 bases, with 18 bases remaining between them. The CDR3 consists of 15 residues.

There are many counts of this clonotype. This sequence joins TRBV7-2 and TRBJ2-1, with a tentative D call TRBD1 (5 bases). This CDR3 has 15 residues. In germline, CDR1 is SGHTA, CDR2 FQGNSA. V was trimmed by 2 bases and J by 2 bases, leaving 10 bases between them. The DNA of the CDR3 is TGTGCCAGCAGCTTAATGGCAGGGCCCTACAATGAGCAGTTCTTC. Translating it yields CASSLMAGPYNEQFF. The full variable domain, completed using reference TRBV7-2 and TRBJ2-1, is GAGVSQSPSNKVTEKGKDVELRCDPISGHTALYWYRQSLGQGLEFLIYFQGNSAPDKSGLPSDRFSAERTGGSVSTLTIQRTQQEDSAVYLCASSLMAGPYNEQFFGPGTRLTVL.

In this sample, this clonotype turned up many times. The CDR3 nucleotides are TGTGCCAGCAGCTCGCTAGCCAAAAACATTCAGTACTTC. Its translation: CASSSLAKNIQYF. The genes are TRBV5-6 and TRBJ2-4; no reliable D call. V lost 3 bases to trimming and J lost 0 bases, with 4 bases between them. CDR3 length equals 13 residues. Germline CDR1 is SGHDT and CDR2 is YYEEEE.

This chain uses TRBV4-2 with TRBJ1-2; D is unresolved. The germline V and J ends were trimmed by 9 bases and 9 bases, with 17 bases remaining between them. Germline lookup yields CDR1 LGHNA and CDR2 YNFKEQ. The CDR3 runs to 12 residues. CDR3 in amino acids: CARSAGNHCYTF. CDR3 sequence (DNA): TGTGCCAGGAGCGCCGGGAACCATTGCTACACCTTC.